This is a list of T cell receptor beta chains from one sample in a study of Ad26.COV2.S vaccination and SARS-CoV-2 variants. Measured with immunoSEQ multiplex PCR; TCRdb has only the in-frame clones, and not every one. The table records around 420,000 clones, approximately 87% of them present only once. The input for sequencing was peripheral blood, taken in a trial of Ad26.COV2.S vaccine versus placebo. The receptors stem from a person between 18 and 65 years old who received the Ad26.COV2.S COVID-19 vaccine or a placebo. The CDR3 runs from the conserved cysteine through the conserved F or W. Each record gives: D gene, V gene, J gene, clone size, CDR3 DNA, CDR3 protein. A D gene is named only where the DNA matches it firmly. Not every row has a clone size; where given, it reads once, few, many or a size class.

TRBD1	TRBV28	TRBJ1-2	once	TGTGCCAGCAGCCTAGCAACCACCGGGACAGTGGACTATGGCTACACCTTC	CASSLATTGTVDYGYTF
TRBD2	TRBV29-1	TRBJ2-7	NA	TGCAGCGTTCGGTCTAGCGGCTCCTACGAGCAGTACTTC	CSVRSSGSYEQYF
NA	TRBV6-2/TRBV6-3	TRBJ1-2	NA	TGTGCCAGCACCCCGGGGGGGTATGGCTACACCTTC	CASTPGGYGYTF
NA	TRBV9	TRBJ2-2	NA	TGTGCCAGCAGCGTTACAGGGGAGGACGGGGAGCTGTTTTTT	CASSVTGEDGELFF
TRBD1	TRBV4-3	TRBJ1-1	NA	TGCGCCAGCAGCCAAGCCGGAGGACAGGGAGGGATGAACACTGAAGCTTTCTTT	CASSQAGGQGGMNTEAFF
NA	TRBV3-1/TRBV3-2	TRBJ1-3	NA	TGTGCCAGCAGCCATGCCCTCGGACGGCGGATCTCTGGAAACACCATATATTTT	CASSHALGRRISGNTIYF
NA	TRBV10-1	TRBJ1-1	NA	TGCGCCAGCAGTGGGGACACACAGGCTGAAGCTTTCTTT	CASSGDTQAEAFF
NA	TRBV15	TRBJ2-3	once	TGTGCCACCAGCAGAGGGTCGGTAGACACAGATACGCAGTATTTT	CATSRGSVDTDTQYF
NA	TRBV3-1/TRBV3-2	TRBJ2-5	NA	TGTGCCAGCAGCCAAGCCATCCGAATAGAGACCCAGTACTTC	CASSQAIRIETQYF
TRBD2	TRBV6-4	TRBJ2-1	large	TGTGCCAGCAGTGAGTCTGGCGGGGGGAACGATGAGCAGTTCTTC	CASSESGGGNDEQFF
NA	TRBV7-2	TRBJ2-7	NA	TGTGCCAGCAGCCTAGTATCGGTTACAGGAGCCTACGAGCAGTACTTC	CASSLVSVTGAYEQYF
NA	TRBV5-4	TRBJ2-6	NA	TGTGCCAGCAGCTTGGGCCCGGTCAGCTCTGGGGCCAACGTCCTGACTTTC	CASSLGPVSSGANVLTF
NA	TRBV6-6	TRBJ2-2	NA	TGTGCCAGCAGTCAACACCGACCCGGGGAGCTGTTTTTT	CASSQHRPGELFF
TRBD1	TRBV6-9	TRBJ2-7	NA	TGTGCCAGCAGTGGAGTCCGGGACAGACTCTACGAGCAGTACTTC	CASSGVRDRLYEQYF
NA	TRBV4-3	TRBJ1-6	NA	TGCGCCAGCAGCCAGGGGGCCGGTAATTCACCCCTCCACTTT	CASSQGAGNSPLHF
TRBD2	TRBV12-5	TRBJ2-7	NA	TGTGCTAGTGGTTTGGTAATTGGCGGGGGGGCCTACGAGCAGTACTTC	CASGLVIGGGAYEQYF
NA	TRBV27	TRBJ2-3	NA	TGTGCCAGCAGTTTAATTTATGTGCGGGGAGGAACAGATACGCAGTATTTT	CASSLIYVRGGTDTQYF
TRBD1	TRBV11-2	TRBJ2-1	NA	TGTGCCAGCAGCTCCGGGACAGGCTACAATGAGCAGTTCTTC	CASSSGTGYNEQFF
TRBD1	TRBV6-4	TRBJ1-1	NA	TGTGCCAGCAGTGAATCAACAGGGGTTGGGGGAGCTTTCTTT	CASSESTGVGGAFF
TRBD1	TRBV11-2	TRBJ1-1	NA	TGTGCCAGCAGCGCCACCGGGACAGGGGAAGCTTTCTTT	CASSATGTGEAFF
TRBD2	TRBV3-1/TRBV3-2	TRBJ2-3	NA	TGTGCCAGCAGCCTACGGGGGGGACGCACAGATACGCAGTATTTT	CASSLRGGRTDTQYF
TRBD1	TRBV7-2	TRBJ2-1	NA	TGTGCCAGCAGCTTAGTCGGACAGGGTACTAACAATGAGCAGTTCTTC	CASSLVGQGTNNEQFF
NA	TRBV30	TRBJ2-2	NA	TGTGCCTGGAGCCTACCTAGGCTTACCGGGGAGCTGTTTTTT	CAWSLPRLTGELFF
NA	TRBV5-1	TRBJ1-2	NA	TGCGCCAGCAGCTGGGATGACAGCCGTTCCTACACCTTC	CASSWDDSRSYTF
TRBD1	TRBV7-9	TRBJ1-2	NA	TGTGCCAGCAGCCGAGATGGGACAGGGCTAGATGGCTACACCTTC	CASSRDGTGLDGYTF
NA	TRBV10-3	TRBJ1-1	NA	TGTGCCATCAGTACCAGCCCCAGGAGGGGAGGGGACACTGAAGCTTTCTTT	CAISTSPRRGGDTEAFF
NA	TRBV2	TRBJ2-5	few	TGTGCCAGCAGTGAAGGAAATCAGGGAGAGACCCAGTACTTC	CASSEGNQGETQYF
TRBD1	TRBV11-2	TRBJ2-2	NA	TGTGCCAGCAGCTTCGTTACAGGGGTCGACACCGGGGAGCTGTTTTTT	CASSFVTGVDTGELFF
NA	TRBV12-3/TRBV12-4	TRBJ2-7	NA	TGTGCCAGCAGTTTACGTGATCGAGACGAGCAGTACTTC	CASSLRDRDEQYF
NA	TRBV6-5	TRBJ2-7	NA	TGTGCCAGCAGCCCAAATCTCTACGAGCAGTACTTC	CASSPNLYEQYF
TRBD1	TRBV6-5	TRBJ2-5	NA	TGTGCCAGCAGTCGGGACAGGGGGCGAGAGACCCAGTACTTC	CASSRDRGRETQYF
TRBD2	TRBV7-7	TRBJ2-1	NA	TGTGCTAGCAGCTTAGCCGGACTAGCGGGGGGTTATGAGCAGTTCTTC	CASSLAGLAGGYEQFF
NA	TRBV19	TRBJ2-2	NA	TGTGCCAGTAGGCAACAGGCGAACACCGGGGAGCTGTTTTTT	CASRQQANTGELFF
TRBD1	TRBV28	TRBJ1-2	NA	TGTGCCAGCAGTGCCGGGACAGGGGCTAACTATGGCTACACCTTC	CASSAGTGANYGYTF
TRBD1	TRBV27	TRBJ1-5	once	TGTGCCACTCCGGGACAGGGGTATATGGGATCTTTTCAGCCCCAGCATTTT	CATPGQGYMGSFQPQHF
NA	TRBV15	TRBJ2-7	NA	TGTGCCACCAGCAGAGATTTAGTTGTCCCCGCCGGGTCCTACGAGCAGTACTTC	CATSRDLVVPAGSYEQYF
TRBD1	TRBV3-1/TRBV3-2	TRBJ1-4	NA	TGTGCCAGCAGCCCGGGACAGGAAGCAACAACTAATGAAAAACTGTTTTTT	CASSPGQEATTNEKLFF
NA	TRBV30	TRBJ1-2	NA	TGTGCCTGGAGTGTCTCCAGGGGTTCTTATGGCTACACCTTC	CAWSVSRGSYGYTF
TRBD1	TRBV7-2	TRBJ1-5	NA	TGTGCCAGCCGGAAGGGGGCACAACGGACGCCCCAGCATTTT	CASRKGAQRTPQHF
NA	TRBV3-1/TRBV3-2	TRBJ2-5	NA	TGTGCCAGCAGCCAAGGGCTTCCGCTAATGGGGTTTCCGGAGACCCAGTACTTC	CASSQGLPLMGFPETQYF
NA	TRBV5-6	TRBJ2-7	NA	TGTGCCAGCAGCTTGGAGGGATACGAGCAGTACTTC	CASSLEGYEQYF
TRBD1	TRBV28	TRBJ1-2	NA	TGTGCCAGCAGTACCAGGACAGGGGGTTCTGGCTACACCTTC	CASSTRTGGSGYTF
TRBD2	TRBV29-1	TRBJ2-1	NA	TGCAGCGTTGAAGGAGCAGGGACTAGCGGGGGCAATGAGCAGTTCTTC	CSVEGAGTSGGNEQFF